A selection of T cell receptor beta chains follows, all from one sample in a study of T cells in Graves' hyperthyroidism and ophthalmopathy. In TCRdb, the multiplex PCR reads were re-called with MiXCR into one record per CDR3 protein. The sample consists of around 700,000 distinct CDR3 sequences, roughly a sixth of them appearing once. Sequenced: blood. These receptors originate from a woman between 50 and 59 years old with Graves' hyperthyroidism that later progressed to Graves' ophthalmopathy. Each CDR3 is given with its conserved first and last residue.

TRBJ2-3 | TRBV6-1 | CASSDAPSGYADTQYF
TRBJ2-2 | TRBV20-1 | CSASTSGWTGELFF
TRBJ2-3 | TRBV20-1 | CSARISGGAADTQYF
TRBJ2-3 | TRBV5-1 | CASNLGARGVDTQYF
TRBJ2-2 | TRBV6-1 | CASSEVNTGELFF
TRBJ2-2 | TRBV3-1 | CASSQDQLNAGELFF
TRBJ1-5 | TRBV10-3 | CAISEAGDGNQPQHF
TRBJ1-2 | TRBV6-4 | CASSDPGPLSGYTF
TRBJ2-2 | TRBV12-3/TRBV12-4 | CASSLALLGATGELFF
TRBJ1-6 | TRBV27 | CASSLWGQGVSPLHF
TRBJ1-5 | TRBV12-3/TRBV12-4 | CASSLLEGQPQHF
TRBJ2-6 | TRBV5-1 | CASSLVPAGEINVLTF
TRBJ1-5 | TRBV18 | CASSPGQGGSGQPQHF
TRBJ2-5 | TRBV3-1 | CASSHGIQETQYF
TRBJ2-2 | TRBV2 | CASSNGLAGNTGELFF
TRBJ2-5 | TRBV4-2 | CASSQDEDRASGETQYF
TRBJ2-2 | TRBV5-6 | CASSPGASAYTGELFF
TRBJ1-5 | TRBV2 | CASSDHGQGANQPQHF
TRBJ2-2 | TRBV3-1 | CASSQDRLAGGITGELFF